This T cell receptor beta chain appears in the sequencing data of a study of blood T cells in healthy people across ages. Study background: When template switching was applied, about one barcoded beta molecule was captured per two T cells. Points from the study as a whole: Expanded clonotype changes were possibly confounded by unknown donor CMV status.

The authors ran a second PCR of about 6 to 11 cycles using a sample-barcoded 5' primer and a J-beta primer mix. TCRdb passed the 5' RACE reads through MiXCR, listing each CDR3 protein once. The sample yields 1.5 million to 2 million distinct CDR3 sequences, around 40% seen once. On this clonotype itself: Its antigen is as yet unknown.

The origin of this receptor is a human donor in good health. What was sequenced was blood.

CDR3 sequence: CASSEFSGLRWQYF. In nucleotides, the CDR3 is TGTGCCAGCAGTGAGTTCAGTGGACTACGGTGGCAGTACTTC. This chain uses TRBV2 with TRBJ2-5; D may be TRBD2 (6 bases). This CDR3 is built from 14 residues. Trimming shortened V by 3 bases and J by 11 bases, and 19 bases separated the two germline ends. Per germline, CDR1 SNHLY and CDR2 FYNNEI.